Listed below are T cell receptor beta chains from one sample, sequenced in a study of cytomegalovirus exposure and HLA in healthy donors. Sequencing used immunoSEQ multiplex PCR; TCRdb keeps in-frame clones, though not all of them. The table lists some 150,000 clones, about 61% of them singletons. Sequenced sample: PBMCs. Receptors originate from a woman aged 40-49 years in good health and CMV-seronegative. The CDR3 runs from the conserved cysteine through the conserved F or W. D genes are given only for firm matches. Clone size, where shown, is once, few, many, or a class for clones that have expanded.

TRBJ2-1 | TRBV5-4 | TRBD2 | - | CASSLEAGGQNEQFF | TGTGCCAGCAGCTTGGAAGCGGGGGGGCAGAATGAGCAGTTCTTC
TRBJ2-1 | TRBV29-1 | - | - | CSVESQTYNEQFF | TGCAGCGTTGAATCGCAGACCTACAATGAGCAGTTCTTC
TRBJ2-3 | TRBV7-6 | TRBD2 | - | CASSPQGIRGGRYTQYF | TGTGCCAGCAGCCCACAAGGGATCCGGGGGGGAAGGTATACGCAGTATTTT
TRBJ2-3 | TRBV27 | TRBD2 | - | CASSSAGQDTQYF | TGTGCCAGCAGTTCAGCGGGGCAAGATACGCAGTATTTT
TRBJ1-2 | TRBV28 | - | - | CASITGNLYGYTF | TGTGCCAGCATAACAGGGAATCTCTATGGCTACACCTTC
TRBJ1-5 | TRBV19 | TRBD1 | - | CASIDRGISNQPQHF | TGTGCCAGTATTGACAGGGGGATTAGCAATCAGCCCCAGCATTTT
TRBJ1-3 | TRBV4-3 | TRBD1 | - | CASSQEPQGVSGNTIYF | TGCGCCAGCAGCCAGGAACCCCAGGGGGTTTCTGGAAACACCATATATTTT
TRBJ1-1 | TRBV30 | TRBD1 | - | CAWDRETEAFF | TGTGCCTGGGACAGGGAAACTGAAGCTTTCTTT
TRBJ2-5 | TRBV5-1 | - | - | CASSLPSQETQYF | TGCGCCAGCAGCTTGCCCAGCCAAGAGACCCAGTACTTC
TRBJ1-2 | TRBV6-1 | - | once | CASSGGGNYGYTF | TGTGCCAGCAGTGGGGGGGGCAACTATGGCTACACCTTC
TRBJ1-5 | TRBV6-1 | TRBD1 | few | CASSGTGGNQPQHF | TGTGCCAGCAGCGGGACAGGGGGAAATCAGCCCCAGCATTTT
TRBJ1-2 | TRBV7-9 | TRBD1 | - | CASSHRDSEPAGYTF | TGTGCCAGCAGCCACCGGGACAGTGAACCGGCGGGCTACACCTTC
TRBJ1-1 | TRBV14 | - | - | CASSLQQSTEAFF | TGTGCCAGCAGCCTCCAACAGAGCACTGAAGCTTTCTTT
TRBJ2-6 | TRBV7-2 | - | - | CASSLIRLNSGANVLTF | TGTGCCAGCAGCTTGATACGACTGAACTCTGGGGCCAACGTCCTGACTTTC
TRBJ1-2 | TRBV11-2 | TRBD1 | - | CASSQTGGSYGYTF | TGTGCCAGCAGCCAGACAGGGGGCAGCTATGGCTACACCTTC
TRBJ1-6 | TRBV28 | - | - | CASSLRTNWGGLDSPLHF | TGTGCCAGCAGTTTACGGACCAACTGGGGGGGACTGGATTCACCCCTCCACTTT
TRBJ1-1 | TRBV5-1 | - | - | CASSLEGGAATEAFF | TGCGCCAGCAGCTTGGAAGGGGGGGCGGCTACTGAAGCTTTCTTT
TRBJ2-7 | TRBV2 | TRBD1 | - | CASSVWTGSYEQYF | TGTGCCAGCAGTGTTTGGACAGGGAGCTACGAGCAGTACTTC
TRBJ2-1 | TRBV18 | TRBD2 | - | CASSPLAGSYNEQFF | TGTGCCAGCTCACCACTAGCGGGGTCGTACAATGAGCAGTTCTTC
TRBJ1-1 | TRBV6-4 | - | - | CASSEGGRRNTEAFF | TGTGCCAGCAGTGAGGGGGGGCGCAGGAACACTGAAGCTTTCTTT
TRBJ1-1 | TRBV28 | - | once | CASSAGFAEAFF | TGTGCCAGCAGCGCGGGGTTCGCTGAAGCTTTCTTT
TRBJ2-4 | TRBV18 | - | - | CASSPGGVNIQYF | TGTGCCAGCTCACCAGGAGGGGTAAACATTCAGTACTTC
TRBJ2-7 | TRBV27 | - | - | CASSRHGTAYEQYF | TGTGCCAGCAGCAGACACGGAACGGCCTACGAGCAGTACTTC
TRBJ1-6 | TRBV4-3 | - | - | CASSQDTMAGIYNSPLHF | TGCGCCAGCAGCCAAGATACGATGGCAGGGATCTATAATTCACCCCTCCACTTT
TRBJ1-2 | TRBV30 | - | - | CAWSVLTATNYGYTF | TGTGCCTGGAGTGTACTCACAGCAACTAACTATGGCTACACCTTC
TRBJ1-6 | TRBV7-2 | - | - | CASSLGGTRGSPLHF | TGTGCCAGCAGCTTAGGAGGGACACGGGGTTCACCCCTCCACTTT
TRBJ1-6 | TRBV6-5 | - | - | CASRRGSRNSPLHF | TGTGCCAGCAGAAGGGGGAGTCGGAATTCACCCCTCCACTTT
TRBJ1-4 | TRBV7-6 | TRBD1 | few | CASSLGRGRHEKLFF | TGTGCCAGCAGCTTAGGGAGGGGGCGCCATGAAAAACTGTTTTTT
TRBJ1-1 | TRBV6-1 | - | once | CASSESIGNTEAFF | TGTGCCAGCAGTGAATCTATCGGGAACACTGAAGCTTTCTTT
TRBJ1-1 | TRBV5-4 | TRBD1 | - | CASSLSGTGKFTEAFF | TGTGCCAGCAGCTTGTCCGGGACAGGTAAATTCACTGAAGCTTTCTTT
TRBJ2-1 | TRBV19 | - | few | CASSIQSYNEQFF | TGTGCCAGTAGTATCCAGTCCTACAATGAGCAGTTCTTC
TRBJ1-2 | TRBV28 | - | - | CASSPPHEGAEYGYTF | TGTGCCAGCAGCCCCCCCCATGAGGGTGCAGAGTATGGCTACACCTTC
TRBJ1-1 | TRBV2 | - | - | CASSAGRDTEAFF | TGTGCCAGCAGTGCGGGAAGGGACACTGAAGCTTTCTTT
TRBJ2-7 | TRBV5-1 | - | - | CASSLFSSYEQYF | TGCGCCAGCAGCTTGTTTAGCTCCTACGAGCAGTACTTC
TRBJ1-2 | TRBV27 | TRBD1 | - | CASSLTGQGFGYTF | TGTGCCAGCAGTTTAACGGGACAGGGTTTTGGCTACACCTTC
TRBJ2-2 | TRBV7-9 | - | few | CASSSRTGSLGELFF | TGTGCCAGCAGCTCCCGTACAGGATCGTTAGGGGAGCTGTTTTTT
TRBJ2-1 | TRBV28 | TRBD2 | few | CAGLSGGAGYNEQFF | TGTGCAGGACTAAGCGGGGGGGCCGGGTACAATGAGCAGTTCTTC
TRBJ1-2 | TRBV5-8 | - | - | CASSLRSSGVYGYTF | TGTGCCAGCAGCTTGAGGTCTTCGGGGGTCTATGGCTACACCTTC
TRBJ2-7 | TRBV7-6 | TRBD1 | - | CASSLGQGVVYEQYF | TGTGCCAGCAGCTTGGGACAGGGGGTCGTCTACGAGCAGTACTTC
TRBJ1-5 | TRBV27 | - | - | CASSWSSEDQPQHF | TGTGCCAGCAGTTGGTCCAGCGAGGATCAGCCCCAGCATTTT
TRBJ1-5 | TRBV28 | - | few | CASAPGMGNQPQHF | TGTGCCAGCGCCCCCGGGATGGGCAATCAGCCCCAGCATTTT
TRBJ2-2 | TRBV5-4 | - | once | CASSLWGRTGELFF | TGTGCCAGTAGCTTGTGGGGGCGAACCGGGGAGCTGTTTTTT
TRBJ1-2 | TRBV5-1 | TRBD1 | - | CASSRRDSKDLGYTF | TGCGCCAGCAGCCGCCGGGACAGTAAGGATCTGGGCTACACCTTC
TRBJ2-1 | TRBV5-6 | TRBD2 | - | CASSSERGASFF | TGTGCCAGCAGCTCTGAGCGGGGCGCCTCTTTCTTC
TRBJ2-5 | TRBV7-9 | - | - | CASSASPKETQYF | TGTGCCAGCAGCGCCTCACCTAAAGAGACCCAGTACTTC
TRBJ2-3 | TRBV6-4 | - | - | CATTRGGCRCGTDTQYF | TGTGCCACCACAAGAGGTGGGTGTCGGTGCGGCACAGATACGCAGTATTTT
TRBJ1-6 | TRBV5-1 | - | - | CASSLARGNSPLHF | TGCGCCAGCAGCTTGGCCCGGGGGAATTCACCCCTCCACTTT
TRBJ2-7 | TRBV28 | - | - | CASNWGEGEQYF | TGTGCCAGCAACTGGGGGGAAGGCGAGCAGTACTTC
TRBJ2-7 | TRBV29-1 | TRBD1 | few | CSVRGRGQGAYEQYF | TGCAGCGTTCGGGGGAGAGGACAGGGCGCCTACGAGCAGTACTTC
TRBJ1-1 | TRBV7-2 | TRBD1 | few | CASSLSGQGYTEAFF | TGTGCCAGCAGCCTATCGGGACAGGGCTACACTGAAGCTTTCTTT
TRBJ1-2 | TRBV6-5 | TRBD1 | - | CASRNRGRGYGYTF | TGTGCCAGCAGAAACAGGGGGCGCGGGTATGGCTACACCTTC
TRBJ2-3 | TRBV12-5 | TRBD1 | once | CASGAGTGGLTDTQYF | TGTGCTAGTGGCGCCGGGACAGGGGGTTTGACAGATACGCAGTATTTT
TRBJ1-6 | TRBV2 | - | few | CASGGRRKDSPLHF | TGTGCCAGCGGAGGGAGGCGTAAGGATTCACCCCTCCACTTT
TRBJ1-4 | TRBV27 | - | - | CASSLYRDEKLFF | TGTGCCAGCAGTTTATACAGGGACGAAAAACTGTTTTTT
TRBJ1-2 | TRBV4-1 | TRBD1 | once | CASSQVQDRGPGYTF | TGCGCCAGCAGCCAAGTCCAGGACAGGGGGCCTGGCTACACCTTC
TRBJ1-5 | TRBV27 | TRBD1 | - | CASRSGGINQPQHF | TGTGCCAGCAGGTCAGGGGGCATCAATCAGCCCCAGCATTTT
TRBJ2-2 | TRBV27 | - | - | CASSLKLAGFTGELFF | TGTGCCAGCAGTTTGAAACTAGCAGGCTTTACCGGGGAGCTGTTTTTT
TRBJ1-1 | TRBV19 | TRBD1 | - | CASSFGQGADTEAFF | TGTGCCAGTAGTTTCGGACAGGGGGCTGACACTGAAGCTTTCTTT
TRBJ1-2 | TRBV7-9 | - | - | CASSLAPGTYGYTF | TGTGCCAGCAGCTTAGCGCCGGGTACTTATGGCTACACCTTC